Presented here are 20 T cell receptor beta chains from one specimen sequenced in a study of T cells after yellow fever vaccination. TCRdb independently ran MiXCR on the 5' RACE reads; one entry per CDR3 protein. The data hold about 310,000 distinct CDR3 sequences, with more than 3% observed a single time. The sequencing here drew on PBMCs, taken on the day of the yellow fever booster vaccination. The receptors were sampled from a man aged 18-30 years who received the YFV17D yellow fever vaccine.

The rearrangement joins TRBV4-3 to TRBJ2-2, with D hard to call. Trimming left V 0 bases short and J 6 bases short, with 5 bases between. Germline CDR1 LGHNA, CDR2 YSLEER. This CDR3 has 13 residues. The CDR3 is CASSQDPAGELFF. DNA of the CDR3: TGCGCCAGCAGCCAAGATCCGGCCGGGGAGCTGTTTTTT.

V and J are TRBV6-5 and TRBJ1-5, with D possibly being TRBD1 (6 bases). V was pared by 1 base and J by 6 bases, with 10 bases between. Germline CDR1 MNHEY, CDR2 SVGAGI. This CDR3 is 14 amino acids long. The CDR3 coding sequence is TGTGCCAGCAGTTACTTGGGGGCGCGTCAGCCCCAGCATTTT. Its protein product is CASSYLGARQPQHF.

In its sample, this clonotype was seen many times. V and J are TRBV4-1 and TRBJ2-3; the D is unclear. Germline CDR1 reads MGHRA; CDR2 reads YSYEKL. The CDR3 has 12 amino acids. V lost 6 bases and J lost 3, with 7 bases in between. The CDR3 here is CASSKGTDTQYF. In nucleotides, the CDR3 is TGCGCCAGCAGTAAAGGGACAGATACGCAGTATTTT.

This clonotype has a handful of counts. The J gene is TRBJ1-3, the V gene TRBV29-1, with 7 bases aligning to TRBD1. The J segment lost 8 bases and the V segment lost 6 bases, leaving 7 bases of the junction unmatched. The CDR3 loop spans 12 amino acids. CDR1 is SQVTM, CDR2 ANQGSEA, per germline. As DNA, the CDR3 is TGCAGCGTCAAAACTGACAGGGACACCATATATTTT. Translation gives CSVKTDRDTIYF.

This clonotype was seen a few times. The chain employs TRBV5-1 and TRBJ2-5; the match to TRBD1 covers 7 bases. The germline V gene encodes CDR1 SGHRS and CDR2 YFSETQ. The CDR3 runs to 16 residues. The J segment lost 2 bases and the V segment lost 2 bases, leaving 9 bases of the junction unmatched. The CDR3 region has the DNA TGCGCCAGCAGCTTCCGAGGGGACAGAGGGCAAGAGACCCAGTACTTC. Translation: CASSFRGDRGQETQYF.

This clonotype was detected a few times. The rearrangement links TRBV7-2 to TRBJ2-1; D is possibly TRBD1 (6 bases). V was pared by 3 bases and J by 5 bases, with 14 bases between. CDR3 size: 15 residues. Germline loops: CDR1 SGHTA, CDR2 FQGNSA. CDR3: CASSFTRQGNNEQFF. In DNA form, the CDR3 reads TGTGCCAGCAGCTTTACCAGGCAGGGGAACAATGAGCAGTTCTTC.

The table lists this clonotype with many counts. The chain combines TRBV6-1 with TRBJ2-7; TRBD1 might be the D (6 bases). The CDR3 is 15 residues long. Trimming removed 3 bases from V and 7 bases from J, with 19 bases in between. Germline CDR1 MNHNS, CDR2 SASEGT. The CDR3 sequence is CASSDPSRDNQEQYF. The CDR3 DNA reads as TGTGCCAGCAGTGACCCCTCCCGGGACAATCAAGAGCAGTACTTC.

This clonotype was seen many times. DNA for the CDR3: TGTGCCAGCAGTCCTTACGACAGGCAGCAGTTCTTC. Translation: CASSPYDRQQFF. The chain is built from TRBV6-2 or TRBV6-3 and TRBJ2-1; tentative D call: TRBD1 (6 bases). Germline CDR1 is MNHEY and CDR2 is SVGEGT. The CDR3 runs to 12 residues. V gave up 5 bases and J gave up 11 bases, with 13 bases separating them.

The chain links TRBV7-2 to TRBJ1-5, with a possible D match to TRBD1 (5 bases). Per the germline V gene, CDR1 is SGHTA and CDR2 is FQGNSA. This CDR3 region has 15 residues. Trimming stripped 1 base from V and 6 bases from J, with 13 bases between. The DNA of the CDR3 is TGTGCCAGCAGCTTAGATTCAGGGAGTGGTCAGCCCCAGCATTTT. This translates into CASSLDSGSGQPQHF.

J is TRBJ1-4 and V is TRBV6-6, with D possibly being TRBD1 (5 bases). The CDR3 has 16 amino acids. V gave up 0 bases and J gave up 7 bases, with 15 bases separating them. CDR1 and CDR2 (germline): MNHNY, SVGAGI (reference sequence). As DNA, the CDR3 is TGTGCCAGCAGTTACTCGAGAGGGGTCGGGGGTGAAAAACTGTTTTTT. Encoded protein: CASSYSRGVGGEKLFF.

This clonotype was seen repeatedly, ten times or more. The chain combines TRBV11-2 with TRBJ2-3; 8 bases agree with TRBD1. V trimming: 3 bases; J trimming: 1 base; junction bases outside the gene matches: 6. The CDR3 loop spans 16 amino acids. Germline values: CDR1 SGHAT, CDR2 FQNNGV. CDR3 DNA: TGTGCCAGCAGCTTGTCAGGGGGCAGCGGCACAGATACGCAGTATTTT. It codes for CASSLSGGSGTDTQYF.

This clonotype showed up many times. The CDR3 here is CASTPLRPRQGGHTDTQYF. The DNA for the CDR3 is TGTGCCAGCACCCCTCTTCGACCCCGACAGGGGGGTCACACAGATACGCAGTATTTT. J is TRBJ2-3 and V is TRBV7-9, with 9 bases matching TRBD1. From germline, CDR1 is SEHNR and CDR2 FQNEAQ (reference sequence). The V gene end was trimmed by 7 bases and the J gene end by 2 bases; junction bases not matched to a gene: 19. CDR3 size: 19 residues.

In this sample, this clonotype turned up many times. The genes are TRBV5-1 and TRBJ2-5, with TRBD2 matching over 8 bases. The CDR3 contains 14 residues. The V segment lost 2 bases and the J segment 2 bases; nucleotides outside the gene matches: 2. CDR1 SGHRS and CDR2 YFSETQ come from the germline V gene. The CDR3 loop reads CASSLTGGQETQYF. The DNA of the CDR3 is TGCGCCAGCAGCTTAACGGGGGGGCAAGAGACCCAGTACTTC. Looking up the rest from reference TRBV5-1 and TRBJ2-5 gives the full variable domain: KAGVTQTPRYLIKTRGQQVTLSCSPISGHRSVSWYQQTPGQGLQFLFEYFSETQRNKGNFPGRFSGRQFSNSRSEMNVSTLELGDSALYLCASSLTGGQETQYFGPGTRLLVL.

The chain is built from TRBV4-3 and TRBJ2-7, with D perhaps assigned TRBD1 or TRBD2 (5 bases each). Germline values: CDR1 LGHNA, CDR2 YSLEER. CDR3 length: 15 residues. V gave up 4 bases and J gave up 3 bases, with 16 bases separating them. In DNA, the CDR3 is TGCGCCAGCAGCCGAACCCGGGACGGACTCTACGAGCAGTACTTC. Encoded protein: CASSRTRDGLYEQYF.

V gene TRBV18 combines with J gene TRBJ1-6; the match to TRBD1 covers 8 bases. Germline V lookup: CDR1 KGHSH, CDR2 LQKENI. J was trimmed by 10 bases and V by 2 bases; bases with no gene match: 7. The CDR3 extends over 15 amino acids. CDR3 loop: CASSPGTGGQSPLHF. CDR3 nucleotides: TGTGCCAGCTCACCAGGGACAGGCGGCCAGTCACCCCTCCACTTT. The full variable domain, completed using reference TRBV18 and TRBJ1-6, is NAGVMQNPRHLVRRRGQEARLRCSPMKGHSHVYWYRQLPEEGLKFMVYLQKENIIDESGMPKERFSAEFPKEGPSILRIQQVVRGDSAAYFCASSPGTGGQSPLHFGNGTRLTVT.

This clonotype was counted many times. The gene calls are TRBV10-3 and TRBJ2-1, with 14 bases fitting TRBD2. CDR1 is ENHRY, CDR2 SYGVKD, per germline. The CDR3 totals 15 residues. V lost 6 bases to trimming and J lost 7 bases; unmatched junction nucleotides: 5. CDR3 DNA: TGTGCCATCAGGACTAGCGGGGGGGCCGGTAATGAGCAGTTCTTC. Its protein product is CAIRTSGGAGNEQFF.

This clonotype was recorded at least ten times. V and J are TRBV7-9 and TRBJ2-3, with a tentative D call TRBD2 (6 bases). Trimming removed 6 bases from V and 3 bases from J, with 10 bases in between. Germline V gene data show CDR1 as SEHNR and CDR2 as FQNEAQ (reference sequence). This CDR3 region has 13 residues. The CDR3 DNA reads as TGTGCCAGCAGGTTGACTAGAACAGATACGCAGTATTTT. Residues: CASRLTRTDTQYF.

The V gene is TRBV6-5, the J gene TRBJ2-5; D is tentatively TRBD1 or TRBD2 (5 bases each). Germline V gives CDR1 MNHEY, CDR2 SVGAGI. This CDR3 region has 15 residues. Trimming removed 2 bases at V and 5 bases at J, with 15 bases between. The CDR3 nucleotides are TGTGCCAGCAGTTACCTGGGGGTTACTGGGGAGACCCAGTACTTC. The encoded protein is CASSYLGVTGETQYF.

The chain is built from TRBV7-2 and TRBJ1-3; tentative D call: TRBD1 (5 bases). Germline values: CDR1 SGHTA, CDR2 FQGNSA. The CDR3 is made up of 16 amino acids. Trimming took off 2 bases at V and 4 bases at J, with 15 bases between the two ends. The CDR3 is CASSLWVGGSGNTIYF. CDR3 bases: TGTGCCAGCAGCTTATGGGTTGGGGGGTCGGGAAACACCATATATTTT.

This chain joins TRBV18 and TRBJ1-1; D might be TRBD1 (5 bases). The CDR3 is made up of 14 amino acids. The V gene's germline CDR1 is KGHSH and CDR2 LQKENI. Trimming took off 8 bases at V and 0 bases at J, with 13 bases between the two ends. The CDR3 region is CASRGGNMNTEAFF. CDR3 DNA sequence: TGTGCCAGCCGGGGGGGAAACATGAACACTGAAGCTTTCTTT.